One and the same sample provided the 5 T cell receptor beta chains below, sequenced in a study of blood T cell repertoires in COVID-19 (dated by TCRdb to the early 2020s). The library was prepared using the immunoSEQ multiplex PCR assay. This is the immuneACCESS table as TCRdb keeps it, with only in-frame sequences that have V and J called. A part of the clones is gone; compared with another copy, unresolved V genes explain less than half, and the rest is unexplained. In this sample the table shows 200,000 to 250,000 clones, 88% of which occur a single time. The ten top clones hold 3% to 4% of the sample. Source material: PBMCs or T cells enriched from blood (not recorded which). The receptors originated from a woman under 40 who had been exposed to COVID-19.

This chain links TRBV28 with TRBJ1-3, with a tentative D call TRBD1 (5 bases). Germline CDR1 is MDHEN and CDR2 is SYDVKM. The ends were cut back, 10 bases at V and 0 bases at J, with 13 bases in the middle. CDR3 length: 14 amino acids. The CDR3 sequence: CAIPGTDSGNTIYF. The CDR3 bases are TGTGCCATACCCGGGACTGACTCTGGAAACACCATATATTTT.

The rearrangement uses TRBV5-1 and TRBJ2-1; 14 bases agree with TRBD2. Per the germline V gene, CDR1 is SGHRS and CDR2 is YFSETQ. This CDR3 is built from 17 residues. J was trimmed by 7 bases and V by 0 bases; bases with no gene match: 6. CDR3 protein: CASSLEPGLAGVNEQFF. The CDR3 bases are TGCGCCAGCAGCTTGGAACCGGGACTAGCGGGAGTAAATGAGCAGTTCTTC.

This chain joins TRBV30 and TRBJ2-5; weak D call: TRBD1 (6 bases). Trimming pared 8 bases from V and 4 bases from J, leaving 14 bases between. CDR1 and CDR2 from the germline V gene are GTSNPN and SVGIG (reference sequence). The CDR3 has 12 residues. The CDR3 coding sequence is TGTGCCCTGATGACAGGAGGAGAGACCCAGTACTTC. This gives the protein CALMTGGETQYF.

The V and J genes are TRBV18 and TRBJ1-5; D perhaps matches TRBD1 (6 bases). CDR3 length: 14 amino acids. V was shortened by 3 bases and J by 4 bases, with 10 bases between the two germline ends. Per the germline V gene, CDR1 is KGHSH and CDR2 is LQKENI. The CDR3 is CASSPDRTNQPQHF. CDR3 in DNA: TGTGCCAGCTCACCCGACAGGACGAATCAGCCCCAGCATTTT. The entire variable domain, with the rest obtained from reference TRBV18 and TRBJ1-5, is as follows: NAGVMQNPRHLVRRRGQEARLRCSPMKGHSHVYWYRQLPEEGLKFMVYLQKENIIDESGMPKERFSAEFPKEGPSILRIQQVVRGDSAAYFCASSPDRTNQPQHFGDGTRLSIL.

The chain links TRBV2 to TRBJ1-1; 10 nucleotides match TRBD1. The CDR3 totals 15 residues. Germline trimming cut 0 bases from V and 2 bases from J; bases unmatched to any gene: 0. CDR1 is SNHLY and CDR2 is FYNNEI in the germline V gene. CDR3 loop: CASSEATGGNTEAFF. CDR3 in DNA: TGTGCCAGCAGTGAAGCGACAGGGGGCAACACTGAAGCTTTCTTT.